This TCR beta chain was recorded in a study of CD8 T cells in Susac syndrome. Study-wide points: The study admitted that it had a relatively small number of individuals in its TCR sequencing and HLA analysis.

The multiple sclerosis controls were treatment-naive patients, and their relapsing-remitting disease was stable or active. Purification of the CD8+ and CD4+ T cells relied on negative isolation, and TEMRA cells underwent FACS enrichment. A word on this clonotype: Its specificity is unknown.

Random hexamers were used to reverse transcribe roughly 0.5 to 1 ug of RNA. An immunoSEQ multiplex PCR generated amplified TCR beta CDR3 products spanning 54 Vbeta and 13 Jbeta. In TCRdb, the immunoSEQ multiplex PCR reads were re-called with MiXCR into one record per CDR3 protein. This repertoire shows 130,000 or so distinct CDR3 sequences, over 80% found once; its top ten account for around 0.5%. V was trimmed by 5 bases and J by 4 bases, leaving 9 bases between them. This CDR3 comprises 12 residues. Germline lookup yields CDR1 SEHNR and CDR2 FQNEAQ (reference sequence). Sequencing was carried out using CD8+ T cells from PBMCs. This chain links TRBV7-9 with TRBJ2-7; tentative D call: TRBD1 (5 bases). The TCR sequence derives from a human donor with multiple sclerosis. The CDR3 here is CASSPQAYEQYF. The CDR3 DNA follows: TGTGCCAGCAGCCCACAGGCTTACGAGCAGTACTTC.